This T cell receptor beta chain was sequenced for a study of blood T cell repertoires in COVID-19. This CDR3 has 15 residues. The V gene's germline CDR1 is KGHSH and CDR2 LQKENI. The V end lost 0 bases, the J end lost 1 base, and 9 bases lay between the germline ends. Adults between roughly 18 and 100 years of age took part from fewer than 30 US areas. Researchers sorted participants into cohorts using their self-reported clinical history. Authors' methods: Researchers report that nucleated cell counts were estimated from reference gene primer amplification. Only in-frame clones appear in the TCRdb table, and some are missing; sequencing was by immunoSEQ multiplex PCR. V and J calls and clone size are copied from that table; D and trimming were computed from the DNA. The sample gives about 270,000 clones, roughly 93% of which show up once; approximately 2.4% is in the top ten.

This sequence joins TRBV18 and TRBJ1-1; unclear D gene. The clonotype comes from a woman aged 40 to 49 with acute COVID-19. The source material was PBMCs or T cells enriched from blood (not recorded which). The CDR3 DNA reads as TGTGCCAGCTCACCACCGGGAGGGTCGAACACTGAAGCTTTCTTT. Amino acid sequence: CASSPPGGSNTEAFF.